The entry that follows covers one T cell receptor (beta chain) sequence. The antigen is not known. This entry belongs to a study of graft-versus-host responses after intestinal transplantation. Study-wide context: Recipients across the board were started on anti-thymocyte globulin induction, then kept on tacrolimus and steroids for about 3 years.

Overall study findings and caveats: Peak circulating GvH clone levels tracked with early post-transplant HvG declines. Those patients showing graft-donor T cell macrochimerism displayed high graft-versus-host to host-versus-graft clonal ratios in allografts. Analysis identified GvH clones in recipient marrow, with some appearing first in ileum or blood.

Libraries were prepared by immunoSEQ multiplex PCR; TCRdb keeps only in-frame clonotypes and omits some of them. The sample records some 22,000 clones, over 90% being singletons. The receptor comes from a human patient who received an intestinal transplant, so some T cells may come from the graft donor. The specimen was PBMCs, collected just under 40 days after intestinal transplant.

CDR3 coding DNA: TGTGCCAGCAGCTTAGCGTTACCCTTCCAGGGGAAGGGGACCCAGTACTTC. It is translated as CASSLALPFQGKGTQYF. This chain uses TRBV7-2 with TRBJ2-7; D perhaps matches TRBD1 (6 bases). The J call may be incorrect, as the DNA end agrees better with TRBJ2-5. Per the germline V gene, CDR1 is SGHTA and CDR2 is FQGNSA. The CDR3 has 17 amino acids.